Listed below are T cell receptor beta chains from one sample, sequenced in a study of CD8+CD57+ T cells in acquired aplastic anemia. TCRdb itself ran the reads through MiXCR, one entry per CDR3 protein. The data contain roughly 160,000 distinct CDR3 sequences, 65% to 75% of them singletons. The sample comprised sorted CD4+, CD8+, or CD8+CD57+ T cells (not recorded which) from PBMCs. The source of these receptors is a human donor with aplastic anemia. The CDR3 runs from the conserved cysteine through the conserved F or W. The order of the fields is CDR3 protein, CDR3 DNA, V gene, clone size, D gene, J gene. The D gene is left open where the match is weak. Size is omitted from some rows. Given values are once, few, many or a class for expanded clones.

CDR3: CAIGRGGSPYEQYF
DNA: TGTGCCATCGGCCGGGGCGGGAGCCCCTACGAGCAGTACTTC
V: TRBV10-3
size: .
D: TRBD2
J: TRBJ2-7

CDR3: CASSISISGANVLTF
DNA: TGTGCCAGTAGTATTAGCATCTCTGGGGCCAACGTCCTGACTTTC
V: TRBV19
size: .
D: .
J: TRBJ2-6

CDR3: CASSLVGLEETQYF
DNA: TGTGCCAGCAGCTTAGTGGGCCTAGAAGAGACCCAGTACTTC
V: TRBV7-9
size: .
D: .
J: TRBJ2-5

CDR3: CASSLSGLHQPQHF
DNA: TGCGCCAGCAGCTTGAGTGGGCTCCACCAGCCCCAGCATTTT
V: TRBV7-9
size: .
D: .
J: TRBJ1-5

CDR3: CASRRDSYNSPLHF
DNA: TGCGCCAGTCGGCGGGACTCCTATAATTCACCCCTCCACTTT
V: TRBV10-1
size: .
D: .
J: TRBJ1-6

CDR3: CASKAGNQETQYF
DNA: TGTGCCAGCAAGGCGGGGAACCAAGAGACCCAGTACTTC
V: TRBV19
size: .
D: .
J: TRBJ2-5

CDR3: CSASSDSGTNEQFF
DNA: TGCAGTGCCAGCAGTGACTCGGGGACAAATGAGCAGTTCTTC
V: TRBV20-1
size: .
D: .
J: TRBJ2-1

CDR3: CASSELGFTGELFF
DNA: TGCGCCAGCAGTGAGCTAGGATTTACCGGGGAGCTGTTTTTT
V: TRBV10-1
size: .
D: .
J: TRBJ2-2

CDR3: CASSTGTGLGYEQYF
DNA: TGCGCCAGCAGTACCGGGACAGGCCTGGGATACGAGCAGTACTTC
V: TRBV5-1
size: .
D: TRBD1
J: TRBJ2-7

CDR3: CASSLTRRTDTQYF
DNA: TGTGCCAGCAGCTTAACCCGACGCACAGATACGCAGTATTTT
V: TRBV7-6
size: .
D: .
J: TRBJ2-3

CDR3: CASSLGFMNTEAFF
DNA: TGCGCCAGCAGCTTAGGATTTATGAACACTGAAGCTTTCTTT
V: TRBV5-1
size: .
D: .
J: TRBJ1-1

CDR3: CASSSGQGYGYTF
DNA: TGTGCCAGCAGCTCGGGACAGGGATATGGCTACACCTTC
V: TRBV7-3
size: .
D: TRBD1
J: TRBJ1-2

CDR3: CASSGAYERYF
DNA: TGTGCCAGCAGTGGGGCCTACGAGCGGTACTTC
V: TRBV6-1
size: .
D: .
J: TRBJ2-7

CDR3: CASSFGGRNNEQFF
DNA: TGTGCCAGCAGCTTTGGTGGCAGAAACAATGAGCAGTTCTTC
V: TRBV7-2
size: .
D: .
J: TRBJ2-1

CDR3: CSVEDSRTISNEQFF
DNA: TGCAGCGTTGAAGATTCCCGGACAATTAGCAATGAGCAGTTCTTC
V: TRBV29-1
size: .
D: .
J: TRBJ2-1

CDR3: CASSLGRTFSYEQYF
DNA: TGTGCCAGCAGCTTAGGGAGGACTTTTTCCTACGAGCAGTACTTC
V: TRBV7-9
size: .
D: .
J: TRBJ2-7

CDR3: CASSLGQSNTEAFF
DNA: TGTGCCAGCAGCCTAGGGCAGTCGAACACTGAAGCTTTCTTT
V: TRBV7-9
size: .
D: .
J: TRBJ1-1

CDR3: CASSLDRDNSPLHF
DNA: TGTGCCAGCAGCTTGGACAGGGATAATTCACCCCTCCACTTT
V: TRBV5-6
size: many
D: .
J: TRBJ1-6

CDR3: CASSDPGGADTQYF
DNA: TGTGCCAGCAGTGACCCGGGAGGGGCAGATACGCAGTATTTT
V: TRBV5-6
size: .
D: TRBD2
J: TRBJ2-3

CDR3: CASSSRGGTGRIHEQYF
DNA: TGTGCCAGCAGCTCACGCGGGGGGACAGGGAGGATCCACGAGCAGTACTTC
V: TRBV7-2
size: .
D: .
J: TRBJ2-7

CDR3: CASSVEYGYTF
DNA: TGTGCCAGCAGTGTGGAGTATGGCTACACCTTC
V: TRBV2
size: .
D: .
J: TRBJ1-2

CDR3: CASSSGRVGETQYF
DNA: TGTGCCAGTAGTAGCGGGAGGGTAGGAGAGACCCAGTACTTC
V: TRBV19
size: .
D: TRBD2
J: TRBJ2-5

CDR3: CASNPLAGGPEQYF
DNA: TGTGCCAGCAACCCACTAGCGGGAGGGCCCGAGCAGTACTTC
V: TRBV5-6
size: .
D: TRBD2
J: TRBJ2-7

CDR3: CASSPNTGGPYEQYF
DNA: TGTGCCAGCAGCCCCAACACGGGGGGGCCGTACGAGCAGTACTTC
V: TRBV7-7
size: .
D: TRBD2
J: TRBJ2-7

CDR3: CASSTRQASQGKQYF
DNA: TGTGCCAGTAGTACTCGACAGGCATCACAGGGCAAGCAGTACTTC
V: TRBV19
size: .
D: .
J: TRBJ2-7

CDR3: CATSDGQGNYEQYF
DNA: TGTGCCACCAGTGACGGACAGGGCAACTACGAGCAGTACTTC
V: TRBV24-1
size: once
D: TRBD1
J: TRBJ2-7

CDR3: CASSIGQGDEQYF
DNA: TGTGCCAGTAGTATAGGACAGGGTGACGAGCAGTACTTC
V: TRBV19
size: .
D: TRBD1
J: TRBJ2-7

CDR3: CASSQAPRPTYEQYF
DNA: TGCGCCAGCAGCCAAGCGCCACGACCCACCTACGAGCAGTACTTC
V: TRBV4-1
size: many
D: .
J: TRBJ2-7

CDR3: CASSLAQVSQGGDTQYF
DNA: TGTGCCAGCAGCTTAGCCCAAGTTTCCCAAGGGGGAGATACGCAGTATTTT
V: TRBV7-6
size: .
D: .
J: TRBJ2-3

CDR3: CASSLGLAGAADTQYF
DNA: TGTGCCAGCAGCCTAGGACTAGCGGGAGCAGCAGATACGCAGTATTTT
V: TRBV2
size: few
D: TRBD2
J: TRBJ2-3

CDR3: CASSDGTGALYGYTF
DNA: TGTGCCAGCAGCGATGGGACAGGGGCCCTCTATGGCTACACCTTC
V: TRBV9
size: .
D: TRBD1
J: TRBJ1-2

CDR3: CATSDPSGGGSIYEQFF
DNA: TGTGCCACCAGTGATCCCTCGGGCGGGGGGTCGATCTATGAGCAGTTCTTC
V: TRBV24-1
size: .
D: TRBD2
J: TRBJ2-1

CDR3: CASSLLSNTEAFF
DNA: TGTGCCAGCAGCTTGCTATCGAACACTGAAGCTTTCTTT
V: TRBV7-8
size: .
D: .
J: TRBJ1-1

CDR3: CASSVGGDQETQYF
DNA: TGTGCCAGCAGCGTAGGCGGGGACCAAGAGACCCAGTACTTC
V: TRBV9
size: .
D: .
J: TRBJ2-5

CDR3: CATSRDKGFLTSPLHF
DNA: TGTGCCACCAGCAGAGATAAGGGGTTCCTAACTTCACCCCTCCACTTT
V: TRBV15
size: .
D: .
J: TRBJ1-6

CDR3: CSLAQAGGAGEKLFF
DNA: TGCAGCCTAGCCCAGGCAGGGGGGGCGGGTGAAAAACTGTTTTTT
V: TRBV20-1
size: .
D: TRBD1
J: TRBJ1-4

CDR3: CASKSQGGNTGELFF
DNA: TGTGCCAGCAAATCGCAGGGGGGAAACACCGGGGAGCTGTTTTTT
V: TRBV2
size: .
D: .
J: TRBJ2-2

CDR3: CASSEDRGRIGVYEQYF
DNA: TGTGCCAGCAGCGAGGACAGGGGGCGAATAGGGGTATACGAGCAGTACTTC
V: TRBV5-6
size: .
D: TRBD1
J: TRBJ2-7